Listed below are T cell receptor beta chains from one sample, sequenced in a study of shared clonotypes between healthy human individuals. Sequencing used immunoSEQ multiplex PCR; TCRdb keeps in-frame clones, though not all of them. Of approximately 1,500,000 clones listed, around 97% were seen once; the top ten hold 0.95% to 1.5%. Sequencing input: naive CD4+ T cells sorted from blood. Source of these receptors: a man aged 25-45 years in good health. The CDR3 runs from the conserved cysteine through the conserved F or W. Fields, in order: CDR3 length, D gene, clone size, V gene, J gene, CDR3 DNA, CDR3 protein. A D gene is named only where the DNA matches it firmly. Some rows mark clone size as missing; the rest say once, few, many or name a class of expanded clone.

16	TRBD2	NA	TRBV5-1	TRBJ2-3	TGCGCCAGCAGCACGGCGGGACTAGCAGGCACAGATACGCAGTATTTT	CASSTAGLAGTDTQYF
14	NA	once	TRBV5-1	TRBJ2-7	TGCGCCAGCAGCTTTGCGGACATCTCCTACGAGCAGTACTTC	CASSFADISYEQYF
15	NA	NA	TRBV10-3	TRBJ2-5	TGTGCCATCAGTGATCCGGGCCTTGCCTCAGGGACCCAGTACTTC	CAISDPGLASGTQYF
18	TRBD1	NA	TRBV18	TRBJ2-2	TGTGCCAGCTCACCCACGAGCTACAGGACAGGTTGGGCCGGGGAGCTGTTTTTT	CASSPTSYRTGWAGELFF
14	TRBD2	NA	TRBV14	TRBJ2-5	TGTGCCAGCAGCCTAGGACTAGCGCAGGGGACCCAGTACTTC	CASSLGLAQGTQYF
11	NA	NA	TRBV28	TRBJ1-2	TGTGCCAGCAGTTACGTTAATGGCTACACCTTC	CASSYVNGYTF
14	TRBD1	NA	TRBV28	TRBJ1-2	TGTGCCAGCCTAGGGACAGGCCAGACCTATGGCTACACCTTC	CASLGTGQTYGYTF
14	NA	NA	TRBV5-4	TRBJ1-2	TGTGCCAGCAGCCCCCGTCGCCACAACTATGGCTACACCTTC	CASSPRRHNYGYTF
14	NA	NA	TRBV27	TRBJ1-2	TGTGCCAGCAGTCCGCGTAATGCGGTGCGGGGCTACACCTTC	CASSPRNAVRGYTF
14	TRBD1	NA	TRBV10-3	TRBJ2-3	TGTGCCATCAGTAAGGGACAGGGAACAGATACGCAGTATTTT	CAISKGQGTDTQYF